This T cell receptor beta chain was profiled in a study of cytomegalovirus exposure and HLA in healthy donors. Amplification used 60 Vbeta primers and 13 Jbeta primers. Produced via immunoSEQ multiplex PCR; TCRdb's table is partial and in-frame only. The table shows approximately 160,000 clones, with 65% to 85% occurring only once. Deletions cut 2 bases from V and 3 bases from J, with 8 bases between. The CDR3 is 14 residues long. The germline CDR1 and CDR2 sequences are MNHEY and SMNVEV (reference sequence). The clonotype comes from a man aged 45-65 years in good health and CMV-seropositive. The chain carries TRBV27 and TRBJ1-5, with D uncertain. Sequencing input: PBMCs. CDR3 bases: TGTGCCAGCAGTTTAGGCAGGCCCAATCAGCCCCAGCATTTT. Protein: CASSLGRPNQPQHF.